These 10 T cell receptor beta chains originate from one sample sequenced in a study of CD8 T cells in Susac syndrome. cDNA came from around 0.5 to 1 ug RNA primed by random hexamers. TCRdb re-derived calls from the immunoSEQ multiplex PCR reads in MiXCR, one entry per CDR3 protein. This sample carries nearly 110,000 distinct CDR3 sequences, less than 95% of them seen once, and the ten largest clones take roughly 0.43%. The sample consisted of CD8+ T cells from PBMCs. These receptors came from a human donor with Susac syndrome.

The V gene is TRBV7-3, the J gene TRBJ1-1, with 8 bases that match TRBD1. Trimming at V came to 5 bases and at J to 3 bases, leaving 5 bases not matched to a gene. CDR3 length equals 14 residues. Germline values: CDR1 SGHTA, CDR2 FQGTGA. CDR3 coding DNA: TGTGCCAGCAGCCCTGGACAGGGTGACACTGAAGCTTTCTTT. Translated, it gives CASSPGQGDTEAFF. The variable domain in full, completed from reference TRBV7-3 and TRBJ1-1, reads GAGVSQTPSNKVTEKGKYVELRCDPISGHTALYWYRQSLGQGPEFLIYFQGTGAADDSGLPNDRFFAVRPEGSVSTLKIQRTERGDSAVYLCASSPGQGDTEAFFGQGTRLTVV.

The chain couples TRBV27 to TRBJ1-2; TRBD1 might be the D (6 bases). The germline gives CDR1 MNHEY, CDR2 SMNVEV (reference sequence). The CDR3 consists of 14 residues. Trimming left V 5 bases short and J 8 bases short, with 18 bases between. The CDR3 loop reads CASSPGGGLRGYTF. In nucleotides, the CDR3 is TGTGCCAGCAGTCCCGGCGGGGGGCTAAGGGGCTACACCTTC.

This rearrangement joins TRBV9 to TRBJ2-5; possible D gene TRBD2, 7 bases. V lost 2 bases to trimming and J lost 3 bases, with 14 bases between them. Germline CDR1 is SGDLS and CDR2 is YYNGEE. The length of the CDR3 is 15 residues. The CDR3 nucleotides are TGTGCCAGCAGCGTCAACAGGGCGGGGGAAGAGACCCAGTACTTC. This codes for CASSVNRAGEETQYF.

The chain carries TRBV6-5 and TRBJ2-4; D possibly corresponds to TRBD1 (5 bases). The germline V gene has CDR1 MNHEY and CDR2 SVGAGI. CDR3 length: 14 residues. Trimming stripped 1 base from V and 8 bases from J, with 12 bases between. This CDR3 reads CASSYYQGIDIQYF. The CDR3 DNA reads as TGTGCCAGCAGTTACTACCAGGGAATAGACATTCAGTACTTC.

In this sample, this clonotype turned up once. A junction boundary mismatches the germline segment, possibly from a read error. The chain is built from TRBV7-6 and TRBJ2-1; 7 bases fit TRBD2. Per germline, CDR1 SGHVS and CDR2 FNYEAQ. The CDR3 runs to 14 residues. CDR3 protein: CASTLAGSYNEQFF. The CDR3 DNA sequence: TGTGCCAGCACCTTAGCGGGTTCCTACAATGAGCAGTTCTTC.

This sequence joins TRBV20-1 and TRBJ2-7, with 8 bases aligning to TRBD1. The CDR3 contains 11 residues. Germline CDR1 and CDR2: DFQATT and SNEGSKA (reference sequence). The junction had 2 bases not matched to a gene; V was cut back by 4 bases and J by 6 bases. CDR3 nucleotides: TGCAGTGCTAATACAGGGGGCGAGCAGTACTTC. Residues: CSANTGGEQYF.

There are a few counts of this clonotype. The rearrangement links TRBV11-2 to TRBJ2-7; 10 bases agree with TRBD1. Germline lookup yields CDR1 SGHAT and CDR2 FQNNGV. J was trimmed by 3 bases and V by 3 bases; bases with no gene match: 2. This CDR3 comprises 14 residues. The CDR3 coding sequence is TGTGCCAGCAGCTTTGGGACAGGGGACTACGAGCAGTACTTC. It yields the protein CASSFGTGDYEQYF.

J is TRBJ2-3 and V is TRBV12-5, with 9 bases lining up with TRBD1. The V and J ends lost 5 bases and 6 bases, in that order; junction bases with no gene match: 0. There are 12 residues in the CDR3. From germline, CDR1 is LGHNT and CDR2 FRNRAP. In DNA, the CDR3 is TGTGCTAGTGGTGACAGGGGGGATACGCAGTATTTT. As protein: CASGDRGDTQYF.

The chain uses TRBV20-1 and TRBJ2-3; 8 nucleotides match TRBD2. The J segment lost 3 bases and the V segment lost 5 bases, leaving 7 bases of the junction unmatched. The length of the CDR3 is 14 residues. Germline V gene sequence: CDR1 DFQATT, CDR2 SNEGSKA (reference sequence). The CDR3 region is CSADSGEVTDTQYF. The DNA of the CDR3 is TGCAGTGCTGATAGCGGGGAAGTGACAGATACGCAGTATTTT.

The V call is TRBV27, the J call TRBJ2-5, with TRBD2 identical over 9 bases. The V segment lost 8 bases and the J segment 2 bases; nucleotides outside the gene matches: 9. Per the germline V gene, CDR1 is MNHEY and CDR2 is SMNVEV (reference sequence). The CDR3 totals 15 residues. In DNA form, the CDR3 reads TGTGCCAGCGGCCAACTAGCGGGCCTACAAGAGACCCAGTACTTC. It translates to CASGQLAGLQETQYF.